Sequencing of this T cell receptor (beta chain) was carried out in a study of shared clonotypes between healthy human individuals. Study details: There were three CD4 naive, three CD4 memory, two CD8 naive and one CD8 memory plates per donor. Study outcomes and limitations: Estimated richness was generally greater in naive than memory subsets.

Germline loops: CDR1 GTSNPN, CDR2 SVGIG (reference sequence). This CDR3 comprises 12 residues. Losses at the gene ends were 1 base for V and 8 bases for J; bases not matched to a gene: 1. About this clone: Its antigen is not known.

Assay execution proceeded at the deep level. Assay: immunoSEQ multiplex PCR; the TCRdb copy retains only in-frame clones and omits some. The data show millions of clones, with about 95% seen just once and 0.13% held by the top ten. Sequencing was performed on naive CD4+ T cells sorted from blood. Subset denoted: CD45RA+ positively selected. This chain links TRBV30 with TRBJ1-4; 7 bases agree with TRBD1. This receptor was identified in a man younger than 35 in good health. The CDR3 loop reads CAWSGTGEKLFF. The DNA of the CDR3 is TGTGCCTGGAGTGGGACAGGCGAAAAACTGTTTTTT.